These 27 T cell receptor beta chains came from one sample sequenced in a study of cytomegalovirus exposure and HLA in healthy donors. 60 Vbeta and 13 Jbeta primers were used in PCR. TCRdb's copy holds only in-frame clones and misses some; the assay was immunoSEQ multiplex PCR. Here the sample spans 100,000 to 150,000 clones, less than 85% being singletons. The sample comprised PBMCs. The receptors were sampled from a man in his forties or fifties in good health and CMV-seropositive.

This clone appeared a single time. The chain couples TRBV28 to TRBJ2-2, with TRBD2 matching over 7 bases. The CDR3 covers 15 residues. With V trimmed by 7 bases and J by 3 bases, 8 bases remained unmatched. Germline V gene sequence: CDR1 MDHEN, CDR2 SYDVKM. The chain's CDR3 is CASNSGTTDTGELFF. In DNA form, the CDR3 reads TGTGCCAGCAATTCCGGGACTACCGACACCGGGGAGCTGTTTTTT.

The rearrangement uses TRBV5-1 and TRBJ2-5; TRBD1 matches at 9 bases. The CDR3 extends over 15 amino acids. V lost 1 base, J lost 5 bases, and 6 bases stayed unmatched. Germline V gives CDR1 SGHRS, CDR2 YFSETQ. In DNA form, the CDR3 reads TGCGCCAGCAGCTTGACCAACAGGGGGCAGGAGACCCAGTACTTC. This gives the protein CASSLTNRGQETQYF.

The chain combines TRBV7-9 with TRBJ2-7, with 10 bases aligning to TRBD2. Trimming removed 3 bases from V and 1 base from J; junction bases left unmatched: 15. This CDR3 comprises 19 residues. Germline CDR1 SEHNR, CDR2 FQNEAQ (reference sequence). The CDR3: CASSFPSGLAGVQSYEQYF. The CDR3 DNA reads as TGTGCCAGCAGCTTCCCCTCGGGGCTAGCGGGGGTTCAGTCCTACGAGCAGTACTTC.

The V and J genes are TRBV6-5 and TRBJ2-7; the match to TRBD2 covers 11 bases. This CDR3 has 16 amino acids. Germline V lookup: CDR1 MNHEY, CDR2 SVGAGI. The ends lost 4 bases at V and 1 base at J; junction bases unmatched: 6. CDR3 sequence reads: CASSSSGLAESYEQYF. The CDR3 nucleotides are TGTGCCAGCAGTTCCTCGGGACTAGCGGAGTCCTACGAGCAGTACTTC.

J is TRBJ1-1 and V is TRBV5-1, with 10 bases identical to TRBD1. This CDR3 has 17 amino acids. J was trimmed by 4 bases and V by 4 bases; bases with no gene match: 13. Germline-derived CDR1 and CDR2 are SGHRS and YFSETQ. CDR3 in amino acids: CASSQRGDRGRGTEAFF. CDR3 DNA sequence: TGCGCCAGCAGCCAAAGAGGCGACAGGGGGCGCGGCACTGAAGCTTTCTTT.

The chain joins TRBV7-9 to TRBJ2-2; the match to TRBD1 covers 11 bases. J gave up 7 bases and V 4 bases, and 14 bases lay outside the gene matches. CDR3 length: 18 amino acids. Per germline, CDR1 SEHNR and CDR2 FQNEAQ (reference sequence). The CDR3 loop is CASSSPGEDRGRNGELFF. CDR3 in DNA: TGTGCCAGCAGCTCACCAGGGGAGGACAGGGGGCGGAACGGGGAGCTGTTTTTT.

This clone has a handful of counts. The CDR3 sequence: CASSSQGNQPQHF. The CDR3 DNA reads as TGTGCCAGCAGCTCACAGGGCAATCAGCCCCAGCATTTT. This chain joins TRBV7-6 and TRBJ1-5; D is perhaps TRBD1 (5 bases). The CDR3 is made up of 13 amino acids. Between the trimmed V and J ends, which lost 4 bases and 2 bases, there was a span of 6 bases. The germline V gene encodes CDR1 SGHVS and CDR2 FNYEAQ.

CDR3 bases: TGCGCCAGCAGTGACCACGACAGGGACCAGCCCCAGCATTTT. It encodes CASSDHDRDQPQHF. This chain uses TRBV10-2 with TRBJ1-5; the match to TRBD1 covers 7 bases. This CDR3 has 14 residues. Germline CDR1 is WSHSY and CDR2 is SAAADI. Unmatched junction bases numbered 6, after V lost 3 bases and J lost 7 bases.

V usage is TRBV7-9 and J usage is TRBJ2-2; D unclear. Trimming took off 6 bases at V and 1 base at J, with 15 bases between the two ends. This CDR3 has 16 residues. The germline gives CDR1 SEHNR, CDR2 FQNEAQ (reference sequence). The CDR3: CASSPRLPVNTGELFF. The CDR3 nucleotides are TGTGCCAGCAGTCCCCGACTGCCCGTGAACACCGGGGAGCTGTTTTTT.

Written as DNA, the CDR3 is TGTGCCAGCAGTGCCCTTCGGGGCACAGATACGCAGTATTTT. Amino acids: CASSALRGTDTQYF. The chain has TRBV28 and TRBJ2-3, with D uncertain. The V end was cut by 5 bases, the J end by 1 base, with 10 bases between. The CDR3 has 14 residues. CDR1 is MDHEN, CDR2 SYDVKM, per germline.

The chain employs TRBV10-1 and TRBJ2-3, with TRBD2 matching 9 bases. The CDR3 covers 16 residues. V shed 6 bases and J 2 bases; nucleotides not matched to a gene: 9. Germline CDR1 WNHNN, CDR2 SYGVQD (reference sequence). The CDR3 protein is CASSDLAGRITDTQYF. The DNA for the CDR3 is TGCGCCAGCAGCGACCTAGCGGGGCGGATCACAGATACGCAGTATTTT.

The V call is TRBV6-1, the J call TRBJ1-1, with TRBD1 as a possible D gene (6 bases). The CDR3 spans 12 residues. V was trimmed by 6 bases and J by 4 bases, leaving 9 bases between them. Per germline, CDR1 MNHNS and CDR2 SASEGT. The DNA for the CDR3 is TGTGCCAGCAGGCAGGGGACCACTGAAGCTTTCTTT. Translation: CASRQGTTEAFF.

This clone was detected only a few times. This chain links TRBV19 with TRBJ2-7; possibly TRBD2 for D (6 bases). Germline CDR1 and CDR2: LNHDA and SQIVND (reference sequence). The V gene lost 4 bases and the J gene lost 5 bases, with 18 bases spanning the gap. The CDR3 spans 15 residues. CDR3 nucleotide sequence: TGTGCCAGTAGTACTCCGGGACTTGGAGGGGACGAGCAGTACTTC. It encodes CASSTPGLGGDEQYF.

This rearrangement joins TRBV11-3 to TRBJ2-1, with D possibly matching TRBD1 (6 bases). Germline V gene sequence: CDR1 SGHNT, CDR2 YENEEA. V was clipped by 5 bases and J by 5 bases, with 13 bases between them. The CDR3 is 14 amino acids. The CDR3 loop is CASSHRDTHNEQFF. In DNA form, the CDR3 reads TGTGCCAGCAGCCACAGGGACACACACAATGAGCAGTTCTTC.

The chain uses TRBV2 and TRBJ2-7; 9 bases line up with TRBD1. This CDR3 contains 15 residues. The V and J ends lost 7 bases and 4 bases, in that order; junction bases with no gene match: 11. Looked up from germline, CDR1 is SNHLY and CDR2 is FYNNEI. The CDR3 spells CASTPRGTGLYEQYF. In DNA form, the CDR3 reads TGTGCCAGCACCCCCCGGGGGACAGGGTTATACGAGCAGTACTTC.

This chain uses TRBV6-5 with TRBJ1-5, with 7 bases aligning to TRBD1. CDR3 length: 13 amino acids. Germline values: CDR1 MNHEY, CDR2 SVGAGI. Trimming removed 8 bases from V and 3 bases from J; junction bases left unmatched: 4. CDR3 sequence reads: CASGTGDNQPQHF. Here the CDR3 DNA reads TGTGCCAGCGGCACAGGGGACAATCAGCCCCAGCATTTT.

The chain uses TRBV4-3 and TRBJ2-1; TRBD1 aligns across 10 bases. V dropped 4 bases and J dropped 5; count of bases not matched to a gene: 5. CDR3 length: 15 residues. Germline CDR1 and CDR2: LGHNA and YSLEER. The DNA of the CDR3 is TGCGCCAGCAGCCCAGGGACAGGGGTAAACAATGAGCAGTTCTTC. Protein product: CASSPGTGVNNEQFF.

The V call is TRBV5-1, the J call TRBJ1-3, with D hard to call. Trimming took off 1 base at V and 3 bases at J, with 20 bases between the two ends. The CDR3 contains 18 residues. Germline V gene data show CDR1 as SGHRS and CDR2 as YFSETQ. In DNA form, the CDR3 reads TGCGCCAGCAGCTTGTCCGGGGTCGGTCCCACGCTTGGAAACACCATATATTTT. It translates to CASSLSGVGPTLGNTIYF.

This chain connects TRBV5-6 to TRBJ1-3; weak D call: TRBD1 (5 bases). Germline V gives CDR1 SGHDT, CDR2 YYEEEE. V was cut by 4 bases and J by 2 bases, with 13 bases left in between. This CDR3 region has 15 residues. CDR3 bases: TGTGCCAGCAGCCCGGCAAGGGGCGCTGGAAACACCATATATTTT. Translating it yields CASSPARGAGNTIYF.

This chain joins TRBV4-3 and TRBJ2-2; 8 bases are a match to TRBD2. The CDR3 spans 17 residues. V dropped 0 bases and J dropped 5; count of bases not matched to a gene: 8. Per germline, CDR1 LGHNA and CDR2 YSLEER. CDR3 loop: CASSQDRDREGTGELFF. Written as DNA, the CDR3 is TGCGCCAGCAGCCAAGACCGGGATCGGGAGGGGACCGGGGAGCTGTTTTTT.

The rearrangement links TRBV7-9 to TRBJ2-1, with 9 bases that match TRBD2. The V gene end was trimmed by 0 bases and the J gene end by 0 bases; junction bases not matched to a gene: 9. Germline V gene sequence: CDR1 SEHNR, CDR2 FQNEAQ (reference sequence). The CDR3 consists of 19 residues. The CDR3 here is CASSLAGRAGGTSYNEQFF. For the CDR3, the DNA is TGTGCCAGCAGCTTAGCTGGCAGGGCGGGGGGGACCTCCTACAATGAGCAGTTCTTC.

This chain uses TRBV4-2 with TRBJ2-3, with 12 bases fitting TRBD2. Per the germline V gene, CDR1 is LGHNA and CDR2 is YNFKEQ. The trim removed 1 base at V and 6 bases at J, leaving 8 bases unmatched. The CDR3 sequence is 17 residues long. The CDR3 reads CASSQAKTSGSSDTQYF. As DNA, the CDR3 is TGTGCCAGCAGCCAAGCCAAGACTAGCGGGAGTTCGGATACGCAGTATTTT.

The chain employs TRBV2 and TRBJ2-6; 8 nucleotides line up with TRBD2. J gave up 0 bases and V 4 bases, and 2 bases lay outside the gene matches. This CDR3 contains 16 residues. Germline V gene data show CDR1 as SNHLY and CDR2 as FYNNEI. The CDR3 bases are TGTGCCAGCAGTGCACTAGCGGTCTCTGGGGCCAACGTCCTGACTTTC. Its protein product is CASSALAVSGANVLTF.

V and J are TRBV5-1 and TRBJ2-1; 7 nucleotides align to TRBD2. CDR1 and CDR2 (germline): SGHRS, YFSETQ. This CDR3 has 16 amino acids. V lost 4 bases, J lost 2 bases, and 9 bases stayed unmatched. This chain's CDR3 is CASSTGGGVAYNEQFF. The CDR3 DNA is TGCGCCAGCAGCACTGGGGGGGGTGTTGCCTACAATGAGCAGTTCTTC.

This sequence joins TRBV6-4 and TRBJ2-1; 10 bases are shared with TRBD1. Trimming at V came to 3 bases and at J to 6 bases, leaving 11 bases not matched to a gene. The length of the CDR3 is 17 residues. The germline gives CDR1 MRHNA, CDR2 SNTAGT. CDR3 sequence reads: CASSETPGTGEVNEQFF. The CDR3 region has the DNA TGTGCCAGCAGTGAAACTCCCGGGACAGGGGAGGTCAATGAGCAGTTCTTC.

The chain links TRBV9 to TRBJ2-4; D call uncertain. This CDR3 contains 13 residues. Germline V gene data show CDR1 as SGDLS and CDR2 as YYNGEE. Deletions cut 3 bases from V and 8 bases from J, with 12 bases between. Here the CDR3 reads CASSGELGDIQYF. The CDR3 nucleotides read TGTGCCAGCAGCGGTGAACTCGGTGACATTCAGTACTTC.

The rearrangement links TRBV5-1 to TRBJ2-7, with a tentative D call TRBD2 (5 bases). The CDR3 consists of 14 residues. Trimming left V 0 bases short and J 6 bases short, with 13 bases between. Germline V gene lookup returns CDR1 SGHRS and CDR2 YFSETQ. The CDR3 loop is CASSLEWRPAEQYF. CDR3 DNA sequence: TGCGCCAGCAGCTTGGAGTGGAGGCCGGCCGAGCAGTACTTC. Using reference TRBV5-1 and TRBJ2-7 for the parts outside the CDR3, the full variable domain is KAGVTQTPRYLIKTRGQQVTLSCSPISGHRSVSWYQQTPGQGLQFLFEYFSETQRNKGNFPGRFSGRQFSNSRSEMNVSTLELGDSALYLCASSLEWRPAEQYFGPGTRLTVT.